This TCR beta chain was captured in a study of response to subunit inactivated influenza vaccine. General study results and limits: There was a suggestion from the authors that each seasonal influenza vaccination recruits few new T cells.

CDR3 length: 13 amino acids. With V trimmed by 7 bases and J by 4 bases, 4 bases remained unmatched. TCRdb ran MiXCR on the RT-PCR reads and lists one entry per CDR3 protein. The sample carries hundreds of thousands of distinct CDR3 sequences, 15% to 19% recorded once. Only a few counts were recorded for this clonotype. Antigen: not known. The sequencing used PBMCs from blood, collected 12 days after vaccination. The chain links TRBV12-3 or TRBV12-4 to TRBJ1-2; 9 positions match TRBD1. This TCR was sampled from a man between 50 and 59 years old who received an inactivated influenza vaccine. For the CDR3, the DNA is TGTGCCAGCACGCGGACAGGGGTCTATGGCTACACCTTC. Amino acid sequence: CASTRTGVYGYTF.